Reported below is one T cell receptor beta chain. This beta chain is a stray read from a library made for alpha chains; its abundance is not meaningful. Time point noted: blood at routine non-recurrence follow-up after resection. In TCRdb, the 5' RACE reads were re-called with MiXCR into one record per CDR3 protein. Of about 2,500 distinct CDR3 sequences listed, 25% to 30% are singletons. This sample was included in a study of spatial heterogeneity in lung cancer. This CDR3 comprises 13 residues. The V gene lost 8 bases and the J gene lost 0 bases, with 11 bases spanning the gap. Germline lookup yields CDR1 MNHNY and CDR2 SVGAGI (reference sequence).

Sequencing was performed on PBMCs, taken at follow-up. The V and J genes are TRBV6-6 and TRBJ2-7; D unclear. The sequence derives from a male donor with early-stage non-small cell lung cancer. CDR3 DNA: TGTGCCAGCGGAAAGGAAAGCTCCTACGAGCAGTACTTC. Protein product: CASGKESSYEQYF.